Listed here are 29 T cell receptor beta chains from one sample, sequenced in a study of high-grade serous ovarian cancer treatment subgroups. Tumor samples were obtained before definitive surgery or chemotherapy. Produced via immunoSEQ multiplex PCR; TCRdb's table is partial and in-frame only. The sample consists of approximately 2,100 clones, over 70% of them appearing once. Sequencing was performed on tumor tissue. The receptors shown here come from a human donor with high-grade serous ovarian cancer.

There are a few counts of this clone. This sequence joins TRBV9 and TRBJ2-2; D ambiguous. Per germline, CDR1 SGDLS and CDR2 YYNGEE. CDR3 length: 15 residues. Trimming took off 1 base at V and 2 bases at J, with 9 bases between the two ends. CDR3: CASSVNKRNTGELFF. The CDR3 DNA follows: TGTGCCAGCAGCGTAAATAAGCGCAACACCGGGGAGCTGTTTTTT. Together with reference TRBV9 and TRBJ2-2, the CDR3 gives the full variable domain: DSGVTQTPKHLITATGQRVTLRCSPRSGDLSVYWYQQSLDQGLQFLIQYYNGEERAKGNILERFSAQQFPDLHSELNLSSLELGDSALYFCASSVNKRNTGELFFGEGSRLTVL.

This clone occurred a few times. The chain employs TRBV29-1 and TRBJ1-1; a weak D match, TRBD1 (6 bases). The CDR3 length is 12 residues. The ends were cut back, 6 bases at V and 6 bases at J, with 14 bases in the middle. Germline V gene data show CDR1 as SQVTM and CDR2 as ANQGSEA. CDR3 coding DNA: TGCAGCGTCTTGTCGGGGGCTTCTGAAGCTTTCTTT. This sequence encodes CSVLSGASEAFF.

The chain has TRBV4-3 and TRBJ2-3; D is perhaps TRBD2 (5 bases). Germline CDR1 is LGHNA and CDR2 is YSLEER. The V end was cut by 0 bases, the J end by 0 bases, with 16 bases between. This CDR3 has 18 amino acids. DNA for the CDR3: TGCGCCAGCAGCCAAGATCCGCCTAGCCAGGCTAGCACAGATACGCAGTATTTT. This encodes CASSQDPPSQASTDTQYF.

The chain is built from TRBV7-2 and TRBJ2-1, with 7 bases fitting TRBD2. Trimming removed 4 bases from V and 4 bases from J; junction bases left unmatched: 10. This CDR3 has 16 residues. Germline CDR1 is SGHTA and CDR2 is FQGNSA. The CDR3 DNA follows: TGTGCCAGCAGCTCCCGGTTGGCGGGGGTTTACAATGAGCAGTTCTTC. This gives the protein CASSSRLAGVYNEQFF.

The chain is built from TRBV11-2 and TRBJ1-5; tentatively, D is TRBD1 (5 bases). Per the germline V gene, CDR1 is SGHAT and CDR2 is FQNNGV. V was trimmed by 4 bases and J by 3 bases, leaving 16 bases between them. The CDR3 loop spans 16 amino acids. CDR3 bases: TGTGCCAGCAGCTACCAAGCCGGGGACCCCAATCAGCCCCAGCATTTT. It encodes CASSYQAGDPNQPQHF.

CDR3: CSVAFRGYSSYNEQFF. CDR3 nucleotides: TGCAGCGTAGCTTTCCGGGGCTATTCCTCCTACAATGAGCAGTTCTTC. This chain links TRBV29-1 with TRBJ2-1; perhaps D is TRBD1 or TRBD2 (5 bases each). This CDR3 has 16 amino acids. Per germline, CDR1 SQVTM and CDR2 ANQGSEA. V dropped 6 bases and J dropped 0 bases, with 18 bases sitting between them.

This clone was counted a single time. V and J are TRBV7-2 and TRBJ2-7, with D uncertain. Germline V gene sequence: CDR1 SGHTA, CDR2 FQGNSA. The CDR3 contains 15 residues. The V gene lost 3 bases and the J gene lost 2 bases, with 14 bases spanning the gap. CDR3 coding DNA: TGTGCCAGCAGCTTCTCTGTGACGGCCCCCTACGAGCAGTACTTC. It specifies CASSFSVTAPYEQYF. Drawing the rest from reference TRBV7-2 and TRBJ2-7, the complete variable domain is GAGVSQSPSNKVTEKGKDVELRCDPISGHTALYWYRQSLGQGLEFLIYFQGNSAPDKSGLPSDRFSAERTGGSVSTLTIQRTQQEDSAVYLCASSFSVTAPYEQYFGPGTRLTVT.

The chain is built from TRBV28 and TRBJ1-6, with a tentative D call TRBD1 (5 bases). The germline V gene encodes CDR1 MDHEN and CDR2 SYDVKM. This CDR3 has 13 residues. The germline V and J ends were trimmed by 5 bases and 6 bases, with 8 bases remaining between them. The CDR3 coding sequence is TGTGCCAGCAGTCGCGGGGGTAATTCACCCCTCCACTTT. Protein: CASSRGGNSPLHF.

This chain uses TRBV6-1 with TRBJ1-5, with D unclear. Trimming left V 2 bases short and J 6 bases short, with 5 bases between. The germline CDR1 and CDR2 sequences are MNHNS and SASEGT. The CDR3 runs 12 residues. The DNA of the CDR3 is TGTGCCAGCAGTGAAAGTAGTCAGCCCCAGCATTTT. Protein: CASSESSQPQHF.

This clone ranks as large. The gene calls are TRBV2 and TRBJ2-3, with a tentative D call TRBD2 (7 bases). The CDR3 length is 12 residues. Germline V lookup: CDR1 SNHLY, CDR2 FYNNEI. The V end was cut by 3 bases, the J end by 7 bases, with 8 bases between. CDR3 in amino acids: CASSDGGHTQYF. In DNA, the CDR3 is TGTGCCAGCAGTGACGGGGGGCATACGCAGTATTTT.

This chain joins TRBV29-1 and TRBJ1-2; D gene uncertain. CDR1 is SQVTM, CDR2 ANQGSEA, per germline. With 4 bases removed from V and 7 bases from J, the gap between germline ends came to 16 bases. This CDR3 region has 13 residues. The DNA for the CDR3 is TGCAGCGTTGTAGGGTTGAGACTGGGTGGCTACACCTTC. Encoded protein: CSVVGLRLGGYTF.

This chain uses TRBV10-3 with TRBJ1-1; the D is unclear. Per the germline V gene, CDR1 is ENHRY and CDR2 is SYGVKD. The V end lost 0 bases, the J end lost 6 bases, and 17 bases lay between the germline ends. This CDR3 is 16 amino acids long. This CDR3 reads CAISESTFSRRSEAFF. The CDR3 nucleotides read TGTGCCATCAGTGAGTCGACTTTCAGCCGGCGGTCTGAAGCTTTCTTT.

The chain has TRBV11-1 and TRBJ1-2; possible D gene TRBD1, 5 bases. V was shortened by 7 bases and J by 7 bases, with 16 bases between the two germline ends. Germline CDR1 is SGHAT and CDR2 is FQDESV (reference sequence). The CDR3 loop spans 13 amino acids. CDR3: CASTLGQGAGYTF. The CDR3 nucleotides read TGTGCCAGCACTCTAGGGCAGGGCGCTGGCTACACCTTC.

The chain carries TRBV7-2 and TRBJ1-4, with D possibly being TRBD1 (6 bases). The V end was cut by 5 bases, the J end by 1 base, with 11 bases between. This CDR3 comprises 15 residues. Looked up from germline, CDR1 is SGHTA and CDR2 is FQGNSA. The CDR3 coding sequence is TGTGCCAGCAGCCAAGCCAGGGGAACTAATGAAAAACTGTTTTTT. Translated, it gives CASSQARGTNEKLFF.

The rearrangement joins TRBV5-1 to TRBJ2-2, with 9 bases lining up with TRBD2. This CDR3 comprises 14 residues. The trim removed 3 bases at V and 7 bases at J, leaving 4 bases unmatched. The germline V gene encodes CDR1 SGHRS and CDR2 YFSETQ. The CDR3 sequence: CASSWSGGRGELFF. In DNA, the CDR3 is TGCGCCAGCAGCTGGAGCGGGGGGCGCGGGGAGCTGTTTTTT.

The chain joins TRBV7-2 to TRBJ1-6; TRBD1 matches 10 bases. V lost 2 bases and J lost 7; bases outside the gene matches: 5. There are 16 residues in the CDR3. The germline V gene has CDR1 SGHTA and CDR2 FQGNSA. CDR3 nucleotides: TGTGCCAGCAGCTTACGTCCGGACAGGGGGAATTCACCCCTCCACTTT. Translated, it gives CASSLRPDRGNSPLHF.

The chain couples TRBV6-1 to TRBJ2-7; 10 nucleotides align to TRBD2. The CDR3 has 16 residues. Per the germline V gene, CDR1 is MNHNS and CDR2 is SASEGT. J lost 3 bases, V lost 2 bases, and 7 bases had no gene match. CDR3 sequence reads: CASSELKPSGGYEQYF. CDR3 DNA: TGTGCCAGCAGTGAATTGAAGCCTAGCGGGGGCTACGAGCAGTACTTC.

This clone was counted a few times. The chain recombines TRBV9 with TRBJ2-3; D is unresolved. The ends were cut back, 0 bases at V and 0 bases at J, with 11 bases in the middle. This CDR3 region has 16 residues. The germline gives CDR1 SGDLS, CDR2 YYNGEE. CDR3 bases: TGTGCCAGCAGCGTAGGGCGGAGTCCCAGCACAGATACGCAGTATTTT. It specifies CASSVGRSPSTDTQYF.

This clone was observed a handful of times. The rearrangement joins TRBV7-2 to TRBJ1-6, with D hard to call. V gave up 1 base and J gave up 3 bases, with 10 bases separating them. CDR1 is SGHTA, CDR2 FQGNSA, per germline. This CDR3 contains 16 residues. CDR3 sequence (DNA): TGTGCCAGCAGCTTAGGTACAGAATTCTATAATTCACCCCTCCACTTT. Encoded protein: CASSLGTEFYNSPLHF.

The V and J genes are TRBV19 and TRBJ2-3, with 9 positions matching TRBD2. Germline V gives CDR1 LNHDA, CDR2 SQIVND (reference sequence). J was trimmed by 1 base and V by 5 bases; bases with no gene match: 7. This CDR3 contains 16 residues. CDR3 DNA: TGTGCCAGTAGTCTCTACCCTAGCGGGGGCACAGATACGCAGTATTTT. Translation: CASSLYPSGGTDTQYF.

The table lists this clone with a few counts. The chain recombines TRBV4-1 with TRBJ2-3; unclear D gene. Trimming took 1 base from V and 1 from J, leaving 12 bases between them. Germline values: CDR1 MGHRA, CDR2 YSYEKL. This CDR3 region has 16 residues. DNA of the CDR3: TGCGCCAGCAGCCAAGGACCTCAAACTGGCACAGATACGCAGTATTTT. Amino acid sequence: CASSQGPQTGTDTQYF.

The rearrangement links TRBV6-6 to TRBJ1-1, with no clear D. The V end was cut by 7 bases, the J end by 4 bases, with 10 bases between. This CDR3 comprises 12 residues. Germline V gives CDR1 MNHNY, CDR2 SVGAGI (reference sequence). The CDR3 nucleotides read TGTGCCAGCACGGAGGGAGGCACTGAAGCTTTCTTT. This gives the protein CASTEGGTEAFF.

This clone was picked up a small number of times. The J gene is TRBJ2-2, the V gene TRBV18; D unclear. The CDR3 covers 14 residues. Germline V CDR1 and CDR2: KGHSH, LQKENI. Trimming pared 3 bases from V and 6 bases from J, leaving 11 bases between. The CDR3, as DNA: TGTGCCAGCTCACCTTTTACAGCGCCCGGGGAGCTGTTTTTT. Translation: CASSPFTAPGELFF. The full variable domain, in which reference TRBV18 and TRBJ2-2 provide the parts outside the CDR3, is NAGVMQNPRHLVRRRGQEARLRCSPMKGHSHVYWYRQLPEEGLKFMVYLQKENIIDESGMPKERFSAEFPKEGPSILRIQQVVRGDSAAYFCASSPFTAPGELFFGEGSRLTVL.

The CDR3 sequence: CASSSRDSNSPLHF. The DNA of the CDR3 is TGTGCCAGCAGTTCCCGGGACAGTAATTCACCCCTCCACTTT. The chain carries TRBV6-6 and TRBJ1-6; 7 bases are shared with TRBD1. The germline V gene encodes CDR1 MNHNY and CDR2 SVGAGI (reference sequence). CDR3 size: 14 residues. V lost 4 bases to trimming and J lost 6 bases; unmatched junction nucleotides: 3.

CDR3 loop: CASSLAGAGETQYF. CDR3 nucleotide sequence: TGTGCCAGCAGCTTAGCGGGGGCGGGAGAGACCCAGTACTTC. This sequence joins TRBV7-2 and TRBJ2-5; D is possibly TRBD1 (6 bases). CDR3 size: 14 residues. Germline V CDR1 and CDR2: SGHTA, FQGNSA. Trimming took 0 bases from V and 4 from J, leaving 9 bases between them.

The J gene is TRBJ2-7, the V gene TRBV6-6; 9 bases match TRBD1. The CDR3 covers 16 residues. The V gene's germline CDR1 is MNHNY and CDR2 SVGAGI (reference sequence). The ends lost 4 bases at V and 3 bases at J; junction bases unmatched: 10. CDR3 loop: CASSWALGTGNYEQYF. CDR3 in DNA: TGTGCCAGCAGTTGGGCCTTGGGGACAGGGAACTACGAGCAGTACTTC.

CDR3 loop: CASSDNPGLSTGELFF. CDR3 sequence (DNA): TGTGCCAGCAGTGATAACCCAGGGTTAAGCACCGGGGAGCTGTTTTTT. V usage is TRBV6-1 and J usage is TRBJ2-2, with D perhaps matching TRBD1 (5 bases). The germline CDR1 and CDR2 sequences are MNHNS and SASEGT. With 3 bases removed from V and 4 bases from J, the gap between germline ends came to 15 bases. The CDR3 runs 16 residues.

This chain links TRBV7-2 with TRBJ1-2; D remains unclear. The CDR3 is made up of 11 amino acids. Trimming took 2 bases from V and 4 from J, leaving 2 bases between them. The germline CDR1 and CDR2 sequences are SGHTA and FQGNSA. The CDR3 loop reads CASSLSYGYTF. The CDR3 DNA reads as TGTGCCAGCAGCTTATCCTATGGCTACACCTTC.

This clone was observed a few times. Written as DNA, the CDR3 is TGTGCCAGCAGCTTACTAGCGGGCACAGATACGCAGTATTTT. As protein: CASSLLAGTDTQYF. The chain is built from TRBV7-9 and TRBJ2-3, with 7 nucleotides matching TRBD2. V was clipped by 2 bases and J by 1 base; unmatched bases: 0. The CDR3 sequence is 14 residues long. Germline V gene data show CDR1 as SEHNR and CDR2 as FQNEAQ (reference sequence).